The 29 T cell receptor beta chains listed next were all sequenced from one sample in a study of metastatic and nonmetastatic thyroid tumors. Via MiXCR, TCRdb re-called the PCR reads. Of about 15,000 clones in the sample, roughly 32% are singletons; the top ten hold 10% to 13%. Thyroid surgery was preceded by no treatment in any patient. Sequenced: blood. These receptors were collected from a female donor with papillary thyroid cancer or a benign thyroid nodule (not recorded which). Some clones in this sample may be carry-over from other donors' samples.

The V and J genes are TRBV5-1 and TRBJ1-2, with D possibly matching TRBD1 (6 bases). CDR3 length: 14 amino acids. Germline V gene data show CDR1 as SGHRS and CDR2 as YFSETQ. V was pared by 3 bases and J by 2 bases, with 11 bases between. CDR3 DNA: TGCGCCAGCAGCTCCGAAGGGGGAAACTATGGCTACACCTTC. It codes for CASSSEGGNYGYTF.

This clone has only a few counts. This chain links TRBV24-1 with TRBJ2-2; D is possibly TRBD2 (6 bases). Germline V gene data show CDR1 as KGHDR and CDR2 as SFDVKD. There are 13 residues in the CDR3. Trimming stripped 8 bases from V and 9 bases from J, with 15 bases between. CDR3 amino acids: CATIDNREWELFF. The CDR3 DNA is TGTGCCACCATTGACAACCGGGAGTGGGAGCTGTTTTTT.

In its sample, this clone ranks as medium-sized. The chain uses TRBV28 and TRBJ1-2; D is unclear. The CDR3 loop spans 16 amino acids. Between the trimmed V and J ends, which lost 6 bases and 3 bases, there was a span of 20 bases. Germline-derived CDR1 and CDR2 are MDHEN and SYDVKM. CDR3 protein: CASRATDPTPHYGYTF. The CDR3, as DNA: TGTGCCAGCAGAGCCACAGACCCGACACCCCACTATGGCTACACCTTC.

The sample holds a few counts of this clone. V and J are TRBV12-3 or TRBV12-4 and TRBJ1-5; 10 bases match TRBD1. After removal of 5 bases from V and 7 bases from J, the junction contained 8 bases not matched to a gene. CDR3 length: 15 residues. The CDR3 nucleotides read TGTGCCAGCAGTCCGCTAGGACAGGGGGGACAGCCCCAGCATTTT. Residues: CASSPLGQGGQPQHF.

Concerning this clone itself: The DNA is left out, because the CDR3 cannot be placed on it with certainty; the CDR3 is given as TCRdb lists it. The chain employs TRBV5-8 and TRBJ2-7; the table's D call, TRBD1, has no DNA check behind it. The CDR3 contains 16 residues when both ends are counted. Germline V CDR1 and CDR2: SGHTS, YDEGEE. The CDR3 sequence: CASILAVGRGSYEHYF.

The chain combines TRBV7-9 with TRBJ2-3; 9 nucleotides line up with TRBD1. The CDR3 runs 13 residues. Germline CDR1 is SEHNR and CDR2 is FQNEAQ (reference sequence). Trimming took 6 bases from V and 7 from J; bases not matched to a gene: 5. The CDR3 coding sequence is TGTGCCAGCAGGGAAACAGGGGGCCATACGCAGTATTTT. Translating gives CASRETGGHTQYF.

This clone was seen many times. The chain recombines TRBV14 with TRBJ1-4; unclear D gene. Germline V gene sequence: CDR1 SGHDN, CDR2 FVKESK. This CDR3 is built from 12 residues. V was pared by 1 base and J by 14 bases, with 11 bases between. The chain's CDR3 is CASSQAQEGLFF. CDR3 DNA: TGTGCCAGCAGCCAAGCCCAGGAGGGCCTGTTTTTT.

This clone was recorded at least ten times. The J gene is TRBJ2-6, the V gene TRBV7-8; perhaps TRBD1 as D (6 bases). Germline lookup yields CDR1 SGHVS and CDR2 FQNEAQ. V was clipped by 5 bases and J by 1 base, with 12 bases between them. The CDR3 has 16 amino acids. Here the CDR3 DNA reads TGTGCCAGCAGCCAACTAAGGGGGTCTGGGGCCAACGTCCTGACTTTC. Its translation: CASSQLRGSGANVLTF.

The V gene is TRBV5-4, the J gene TRBJ2-7; D gene ambiguous. Per the germline V gene, CDR1 is SGHNT and CDR2 is YYREEE (reference sequence). V was trimmed by 2 bases and J by 0 bases, leaving 9 bases between them. The CDR3 spans 14 residues. The CDR3 nucleotides read TGTGCCAGCAGCTTCGGAGCAATCTCCTACGAGCAGTACTTC. The encoded protein is CASSFGAISYEQYF.

This clone is judged medium-sized. This sequence joins TRBV7-2 and TRBJ2-1; TRBD1 aligns across 8 bases. Germline CDR1 SGHTA, CDR2 FQGNSA. After removal of 5 bases from V and 7 bases from J, the junction contained 7 bases not matched to a gene. The CDR3 spans 14 residues. CDR3 DNA: TGTGCCAGCAGCCGTGGGACAGGTGGTAATGAGCAGTTCTTC. This encodes CASSRGTGGNEQFF.

About this clone itself: In this CDR3 the conserved last residue, phenylalanine or tryptophan, is missing, so a read error is likely. The DNA is omitted, as the CDR3 cannot be located on it reliably, and the CDR3 follows TCRdb's listing. The chain couples TRBV7-2 to TRBJ2-6. Germline V lookup: CDR1 SGHTA, CDR2 FQGNSA. Both ends counted, the CDR3 spans 8 residues. The CDR3 region is CASSVGPT.

This clone appeared a few times. This chain joins TRBV6-2 or TRBV6-3 and TRBJ1-2; TRBD1 agrees at 7 bases. CDR3 length equals 15 residues. Germline assignment: CDR1 MNHEY and CDR2 SVGEGT. With V trimmed by 2 bases and J by 4 bases, 7 bases remained unmatched. DNA for the CDR3: TGTGCCAGCAGTTACGGGACAGCAACACTCTATGGCTACACCTTC. Translation: CASSYGTATLYGYTF.

Only a few counts were recorded for this clone. The genes are TRBV6-2 or TRBV6-3 and TRBJ2-5; D might be TRBD1 (6 bases). CDR1 MNHEY and CDR2 SVGEGT come from the germline V gene. Trimming stripped 6 bases from V and 5 bases from J, with 16 bases between. This CDR3 is 14 amino acids long. The CDR3 DNA sequence: TGTGCCAGCAGATTCAGGGGAGTACAGGAGACCCAGTACTTC. This translates into CASRFRGVQETQYF.

The chain uses TRBV20-1 and TRBJ2-7; D is unresolved. CDR3 length: 12 residues. Deletions cut 3 bases from V and 5 bases from J, with 11 bases between. Germline CDR1 is DFQATT and CDR2 is SNEGSKA (reference sequence). This chain's CDR3 is CSARGLTDEQYF. CDR3 in DNA: TGCAGTGCTAGGGGCCTCACGGACGAGCAGTACTTC.

This clone has more than one count but fewer than ten. The chain is built from TRBV24-1 and TRBJ1-2; D remains unclear. The ends were cut back, 3 bases at V and 4 bases at J, with 11 bases in the middle. CDR3 length: 14 amino acids. The germline gives CDR1 KGHDR, CDR2 SFDVKD. The CDR3 sequence is CATSDKTEFYGYTF. In nucleotides, the CDR3 is TGTGCCACCAGTGATAAGACGGAGTTCTATGGCTACACCTTC.

This clone was observed at least ten times. V usage is TRBV28 and J usage is TRBJ1-3, with TRBD1 identical over 8 bases. The germline V gene encodes CDR1 MDHEN and CDR2 SYDVKM. The CDR3 totals 15 residues. V shed 9 bases, J shed 0 bases, and the junction held 7 bases outside the gene matches. CDR3 amino acids: CASSGQVYSGNTIYF. The CDR3 region has the DNA TGTGCCAGTTCGGGACAGGTATACTCTGGAAACACCATATATTTT.

This clone was observed many times. The chain couples TRBV5-6 to TRBJ1-5; 8 nucleotides agree with TRBD1. Trimming took 4 bases from V and 7 from J; bases not matched to a gene: 7. The germline gives CDR1 SGHDT, CDR2 YYEEEE. This CDR3 spans 14 amino acids. CDR3 loop: CASSRGQGGQPQHF. CDR3 coding DNA: TGTGCCAGCAGCCGAGGACAGGGAGGGCAGCCCCAGCATTTT.

This chain links TRBV6-2 or TRBV6-3 with TRBJ2-7, with D perhaps TRBD1 (6 bases). The germline V gene encodes CDR1 MNHEY and CDR2 SVGEGT. CDR3 size: 14 residues. V dropped 6 bases and J dropped 0 bases, with 12 bases sitting between them. CDR3 protein: CASSGGQSSYEQYF. The CDR3 DNA sequence: TGTGCCAGCAGCGGAGGACAGAGCTCCTACGAGCAGTACTTC.

The chain has TRBV20-1 and TRBJ2-1, with TRBD2 as a possible D gene (5 bases). CDR1 and CDR2 from the germline V gene are DFQATT and SNEGSKA (reference sequence). The CDR3 loop spans 13 amino acids. The germline V and J ends were trimmed by 6 bases and 3 bases, with 12 bases remaining between them. DNA of the CDR3: TGCAGTGCCCCCGTCCGGGACTACAATGAGCAGTTCTTC. Translation: CSAPVRDYNEQFF.

CDR3 protein: CALIRDGSYEQYF. The CDR3 DNA reads as TGTGCCCTCATCCGTGACGGATCCTACGAGCAGTACTTC. The chain is built from TRBV10-3 and TRBJ2-7; D is uncertain. Trimming took 11 bases from V and 1 from J, leaving 15 bases between them. This CDR3 spans 13 amino acids. Germline lookup yields CDR1 ENHRY and CDR2 SYGVKD.

This clone was seen more than once but under ten times. This chain joins TRBV6-1 and TRBJ2-1; 7 nucleotides line up with TRBD2. Looked up from germline, CDR1 is MNHNS and CDR2 is SASEGT. V shed 8 bases and J 3 bases; nucleotides not matched to a gene: 10. CDR3 length: 15 residues. This CDR3 reads CASEYLAEFYNEQFF. The CDR3 DNA follows: TGTGCCAGCGAATACCTAGCGGAGTTCTACAATGAGCAGTTCTTC.

There are a few counts of this clone. The rearrangement links TRBV6-2 or TRBV6-3 to TRBJ2-5; 10 nucleotides align to TRBD2. The germline V gene has CDR1 MNHEY and CDR2 SVGEGT. V was pared by 3 bases and J by 7 bases, with 5 bases of the junction left unmatched. This CDR3 spans 14 amino acids. DNA of the CDR3: TGTGCCAGCAGTTATCTAGCGGGGGCTCGGACCCAGTACTTC. It is translated as CASSYLAGARTQYF.

This chain connects TRBV11-1 to TRBJ2-7; the D gene could be TRBD1 or TRBD2 (6 bases each). V was cut by 3 bases and J by 5 bases, with 20 bases left in between. The CDR3 has 16 amino acids. CDR1 and CDR2 from the germline V gene are SGHAT and FQDESV (reference sequence). CDR3: CASSFLPTGGSNEQYF. The CDR3 bases are TGTGCCAGCAGCTTTTTACCTACCGGGGGCAGCAACGAGCAGTACTTC. The full variable domain, rest sourced from reference TRBV11-1 and TRBJ2-7, is EAEVAQSPRYKITEKSQAVAFWCDPISGHATLYWYRQILGQGPELLVQFQDESVVDDSQLPKDRFSAERLKGVDSTLKIQPAELGDSAMYLCASSFLPTGGSNEQYFGPGTRLTVT.

CDR3 in DNA: TGTGCCAGCAGTCGGGACAGTAACTATGGCTACACCTTC. This translates into CASSRDSNYGYTF. This sequence joins TRBV2 and TRBJ1-2; the match to TRBD1 covers 7 bases. This CDR3 is built from 13 residues. Germline CDR1 SNHLY, CDR2 FYNNEI. Trimming removed 5 bases from V and 1 base from J; junction bases left unmatched: 1.

This clone showed up many times. The rearrangement links TRBV6-2 or TRBV6-3 to TRBJ2-5; 12 bases agree with TRBD2. Trimming cost V 2 bases and J 5 bases; bases outside gene matches: 3. The CDR3 is 15 residues long. Per the germline V gene, CDR1 is MNHEY and CDR2 is SVGEGT. DNA of the CDR3: TGTGCCAGCAGTTACGGTGGACTAGCGGGGGAGACCCAGTACTTC. This gives the protein CASSYGGLAGETQYF.

This clone appeared many times. V is TRBV10-3 and J is TRBJ1-5; 8 positions agree with TRBD1. CDR3 length equals 13 residues. Germline CDR1 and CDR2: ENHRY and SYGVKD. Germline trimming cut 9 bases from V and 6 bases from J; bases unmatched to any gene: 7. Written as DNA, the CDR3 is TGTGCCATTCGCGGACAGGGAGGTCAGCCCCAGCATTTT. Amino acids: CAIRGQGGQPQHF.

The table lists this clone with many counts. V gene TRBV9 combines with J gene TRBJ2-3; 7 bases align to TRBD1. The CDR3 length is 13 residues. Trimming cost V 3 bases and J 5 bases; bases outside gene matches: 3. Germline V lookup: CDR1 SGDLS, CDR2 YYNGEE. CDR3 sequence (DNA): TGTGCCAGCAGCGAGCACAGGGGAGATACGCAGTATTTT. It yields the protein CASSEHRGDTQYF.

The chain links TRBV27 to TRBJ2-1; possible D gene TRBD2, 6 bases. V was clipped by 4 bases and J by 5 bases, with 15 bases between them. The CDR3 spans 15 residues. Germline CDR1 MNHEY, CDR2 SMNVEV (reference sequence). DNA for the CDR3: TGTGCCAGCAGTTCAACGACTAGTTGGGACAATGAGCAGTTCTTC. It codes for CASSSTTSWDNEQFF.

This clone counts as medium-sized. The chain uses TRBV5-1 and TRBJ1-2, with TRBD1 matching 10 bases. This CDR3 has 14 amino acids. Germline V CDR1 and CDR2: SGHRS, YFSETQ. V lost 7 bases and J lost 5; bases outside the gene matches: 8. CDR3 coding DNA: TGCGCCAGCTGGGACAGGGGTACCACATATGGCTACACCTTC. Translation gives CASWDRGTTYGYTF.